A single sample gave rise to the 5 T cell receptor beta chains below, sequenced in a study of CD8 T cells in Susac syndrome. 0.5 to 1 ug RNA was reverse transcribed with random hexamers. In TCRdb, the immunoSEQ multiplex PCR reads were re-called with MiXCR into one record per CDR3 protein. The top ten clones hold over 0.2% of a sample with some 150,000 distinct CDR3 sequences, approximately 96% of them seen once. The sample was CD8+ T cells from PBMCs. Source of these receptors: a human donor with multiple sclerosis.

The V call is TRBV3-1, the J call TRBJ1-2; 7 bases line up with TRBD1. V shed 4 bases, J shed 4 bases, and the junction held 15 bases outside the gene matches. The CDR3 length is 17 residues. Germline V gives CDR1 LGHDT, CDR2 YNNKEL (reference sequence). The CDR3: CASSPVYRGPEVYGYTF. CDR3 in DNA: TGTGCCAGCAGCCCCGTATATAGGGGGCCTGAGGTCTATGGCTACACCTTC.

The chain combines TRBV4-3 with TRBJ2-3; 8 positions match TRBD1. The CDR3 sequence is 18 residues long. The J segment lost 2 bases and the V segment lost 2 bases, leaving 12 bases of the junction unmatched. Germline values: CDR1 LGHNA, CDR2 YSLEER. Here the CDR3 DNA reads TGCGCCAGCAGCCAACGCCTCGACAGGGGAACAACCACAGATACGCAGTATTTT. This sequence encodes CASSQRLDRGTTTDTQYF.

CDR3 coding DNA: TGTGCCAGCAGCTTAGAGGTAGACCCTGAGCATAGAAATAATTCACCCCTCCACTTT. Protein sequence: CASSLEVDPEHRNNSPLHF. V usage is TRBV13 and J usage is TRBJ1-6; D ambiguous. Germline V gene lookup returns CDR1 PRHDT and CDR2 FYEKMQ (reference sequence). The CDR3 totals 19 residues. Trimming removed 1 base from V and 5 bases from J, with 21 bases in between.

The CDR3 sequence is CASSQGWGDDEQFF. The CDR3 DNA is TGTGCCAGCAGCCAAGGGTGGGGGGACGATGAGCAGTTCTTC. This chain joins TRBV3-1 and TRBJ2-1; a possible D gene is TRBD2 (6 bases). Germline values: CDR1 LGHDT, CDR2 YNNKEL (reference sequence). The CDR3 consists of 14 residues. The V and J ends lost 1 base and 8 bases respectively, with 12 bases between them.

The V gene is TRBV9, the J gene TRBJ2-3; D gene uncertain. V lost 1 base and J lost 3, with 12 bases in between. The germline CDR1 and CDR2 sequences are SGDLS and YYNGEE. This CDR3 has 15 residues. This CDR3 reads CASSVRRNPTDTQYF. CDR3 nucleotide sequence: TGTGCCAGCAGCGTACGTAGGAACCCGACAGATACGCAGTATTTT.